One and the same sample provided the 21 T cell receptor beta chains below, sequenced in a study of blood T cell repertoires in COVID-19. The assay was immunoSEQ multiplex PCR, and TCRdb's table has in-frame clones only and misses some. The data show under 250,000 clones, around four fifths seen once. The specimen sequenced was peripheral blood. The receptors were sampled from a man aged 35 to 55 with acute or convalescent COVID-19.

This chain uses TRBV7-2 with TRBJ2-6; 10 nucleotides agree with TRBD1. The germline CDR1 and CDR2 sequences are SGHTA and FQGNSA. This CDR3 comprises 18 residues. J gave up 0 bases and V 1 base, and 3 bases lay outside the gene matches. The CDR3: CASSLDWTGGSGANVLTF. Written as DNA, the CDR3 is TGTGCCAGCAGCTTAGATTGGACAGGGGGCTCTGGGGCCAACGTCCTGACTTTC.

The rearrangement uses TRBV5-1 and TRBJ2-3; weak D call: TRBD1 (6 bases). The CDR3 runs 14 residues. The V end lost 0 bases, the J end lost 6 bases, and 11 bases lay between the germline ends. Germline CDR1 reads SGHRS; CDR2 reads YFSETQ. CDR3 loop: CASSLEGRGDTQYF. CDR3 bases: TGCGCCAGCAGCTTGGAGGGCAGGGGCGATACGCAGTATTTT.

This clone has only a few counts. This chain joins TRBV6-5 and TRBJ2-7; 9 bases are a match to TRBD1. V shed 2 bases, J shed 5 bases, and the junction held 4 bases outside the gene matches. Germline V CDR1 and CDR2: MNHEY, SVGAGI. CDR3 length: 14 amino acids. In nucleotides, the CDR3 is TGTGCCAGCAGTTACGGGACAGGGTACAACGAGCAGTACTTC. It encodes CASSYGTGYNEQYF.

The chain recombines TRBV24-1 with TRBJ2-1, with 7 bases that match TRBD1. V gave up 4 bases and J gave up 8 bases; unmatched junction bases: 4. Germline loops: CDR1 KGHDR, CDR2 SFDVKD. This CDR3 is built from 13 residues. CDR3 DNA sequence: TGTGCCACCAGTGACTTAGACAGGGATGAGCAGTTCTTC. As protein: CATSDLDRDEQFF.

The chain uses TRBV6-1 and TRBJ1-1; a weak D match, TRBD1 (5 bases). The CDR3 runs 13 residues. The V end was cut by 2 bases, the J end by 5 bases, with 9 bases between. In germline, CDR1 is MNHNS, CDR2 SASEGT. The CDR3 DNA reads TGTGCCAGCAGTGAAAAGGGGTGGACTGAAGCTTTCTTT. This codes for CASSEKGWTEAFF.

The chain couples TRBV29-1 to TRBJ1-2; 7 bases are shared with TRBD1. The CDR3 spans 14 residues. V trimming: 3 bases; J trimming: 5 bases; junction bases outside the gene matches: 9. CDR1 and CDR2 from the germline V gene are SQVTM and ANQGSEA. The CDR3 sequence: CSVEAQGWRYGYTF. Here the CDR3 DNA reads TGCAGCGTTGAGGCACAGGGGTGGAGGTATGGCTACACCTTC.

This chain connects TRBV11-2 to TRBJ2-1; D possibly corresponds to TRBD2 (5 bases). The CDR3 runs 15 residues. V was cut by 4 bases and J by 7 bases, with 17 bases left in between. The germline CDR1 and CDR2 sequences are SGHAT and FQNNGV. CDR3 DNA: TGTGCCAGCAGCTCCCAACGGGGAGCGCCGAATGAGCAGTTCTTC. This encodes CASSSQRGAPNEQFF.

This chain connects TRBV12-5 to TRBJ1-4, with TRBD1 matching over 8 bases. Germline lookup yields CDR1 LGHNT and CDR2 FRNRAP. This CDR3 is built from 16 residues. Trimming removed 0 bases from V and 5 bases from J; junction bases left unmatched: 5. This CDR3 reads CASGLVRTGPNEKLFF. The CDR3 region has the DNA TGTGCTAGTGGTTTGGTTCGGACAGGGCCAAATGAAAAACTGTTTTTT.

The chain uses TRBV11-2 and TRBJ2-5, with D uncertain. The CDR3 runs to 13 residues. V dropped 4 bases and J dropped 4 bases, with 10 bases sitting between them. The germline V gene has CDR1 SGHAT and CDR2 FQNNGV. In DNA, the CDR3 is TGTGCCAGCAGCTCTACAGTGCTAGAGACCCAGTACTTC. This codes for CASSSTVLETQYF.

The chain recombines TRBV6-5 with TRBJ1-2; 7 bases line up with TRBD1. The J segment lost 4 bases and the V segment lost 2 bases, leaving 10 bases of the junction unmatched. Germline V CDR1 and CDR2: MNHEY, SVGAGI. This CDR3 has 16 residues. CDR3 region: CASSYTNRQGRYGYTF. Written as DNA, the CDR3 is TGTGCCAGCAGTTACACAAATAGACAGGGCCGCTATGGCTACACCTTC.

V gene TRBV5-1 combines with J gene TRBJ2-2; 11 bases match TRBD2. CDR3 size: 14 residues. Germline values: CDR1 SGHRS, CDR2 YFSETQ. V dropped 5 bases and J dropped 7; count of bases not matched to a gene: 4. CDR3 nucleotides: TGCGCCAGCAGTTTAGGACTAGCGGGCGGGGAGCTGTTTTTT. Translated, it gives CASSLGLAGGELFF.

The V gene is TRBV13, the J gene TRBJ2-1; D uncertain. Germline V gives CDR1 PRHDT, CDR2 FYEKMQ (reference sequence). Trimming removed 1 base from V and 2 bases from J, with 6 bases in between. The CDR3 is 14 residues long. For the CDR3, the DNA is TGTGCCAGCAGCTTAGACCGCGCCTACAATGAGCAGTTCTTC. This encodes CASSLDRAYNEQFF.

The chain carries TRBV5-1 and TRBJ1-6, with a possible D match to TRBD1 (5 bases). V was clipped by 0 bases and J by 8 bases, with 9 bases between them. This CDR3 has 14 amino acids. Germline CDR1 is SGHRS and CDR2 is YFSETQ. CDR3 amino acids: CASSLDIRDSPLHF. Here the CDR3 DNA reads TGCGCCAGCAGCTTGGACATCAGGGATTCACCCCTCCACTTT.

The chain's CDR3 is CASSRTSGSENEQFF. The CDR3 nucleotides are TGTGCCAGCAGCCGGACTAGCGGGAGCGAAAATGAGCAGTTCTTC. The chain employs TRBV7-7 and TRBJ2-1, with TRBD2 identical over 13 bases. The CDR3 runs 15 residues. Trimming took 5 bases from V and 7 from J; bases not matched to a gene: 5. Germline CDR1 is SSHAT and CDR2 is FNYEAQ (reference sequence). The full variable domain, its missing parts supplied by reference TRBV7-7 and TRBJ2-1, is GAGVSQSPRYKVTKRGQDVTLRCDPISSHATLYWYQQALGQGPEFLTYFNYEAQPDKSGLPSDRFSAERPEGSISTLTIQRTEQRDSAMYRCASSRTSGSENEQFFGPGTRLTVL.

This clone has a single count. The V call is TRBV5-6, the J call TRBJ2-5; 9 nucleotides agree with TRBD2. With 2 bases clipped from V and 11 bases from J, the junction kept 16 bases outside the gene matches. CDR1 and CDR2 from the germline V gene are SGHDT and YYEEEE. The CDR3 loop spans 16 amino acids. CDR3 region: CASSFSAGGPWLGQYF. In nucleotides, the CDR3 is TGTGCCAGCAGCTTTTCGGCGGGAGGGCCCTGGTTGGGGCAGTACTTC.

This clone was detected a few times. The CDR3 spells CASSQKDRPDYGYTF. In DNA, the CDR3 is TGTGCCAGCAGCCAAAAGGACAGGCCAGACTATGGCTACACCTTC. This chain joins TRBV3-1 (or the pseudogene TRBV3-2) and TRBJ1-2, with 7 bases that match TRBD1. V gave up 2 bases and J gave up 3 bases; unmatched junction bases: 6. CDR3 length: 15 amino acids. Germline CDR1 LGHDT, CDR2 YNNKEL (reference sequence).

The rearrangement uses TRBV28 and TRBJ2-7, with 10 bases matching TRBD1. The CDR3 runs 15 residues. The V gene's germline CDR1 is MDHEN and CDR2 SYDVKM. The V and J ends lost 4 bases and 6 bases, in that order; junction bases with no gene match: 9. The CDR3 spells CASSSSGTGDLEQYF. The CDR3 bases are TGTGCCAGCAGTTCGTCCGGGACAGGGGACCTCGAGCAGTACTTC.

Remarks on this clone: This specimen includes other DNA sequences encoding the same CDR3. This chain links TRBV11-2 with TRBJ1-1, with unresolved D. V was shortened by 2 bases and J by 1 base, with 5 bases between the two germline ends. Germline assignment: CDR1 SGHAT and CDR2 FQNNGV. CDR3 length: 13 amino acids. The CDR3 DNA sequence: TGTGCCAGCAGCTTACTAAGGAACACTGAAGCTTTCTTT. This codes for CASSLLRNTEAFF.

The rearrangement links TRBV18 to TRBJ2-3; TRBD1 matches at 8 bases. Germline CDR1 and CDR2: KGHSH and LQKENI. Trimming took 4 bases from V and 1 from J; bases not matched to a gene: 1. The CDR3 covers 14 residues. The CDR3 sequence: CASSLQGGTDTQYF. CDR3 sequence (DNA): TGTGCCAGCTCACTACAGGGGGGCACAGATACGCAGTATTTT.

This sequence joins TRBV2 and TRBJ2-7; 10 nucleotides align to TRBD1. There are 15 residues in the CDR3. Trimming at V came to 3 bases and at J to 6 bases, leaving 8 bases not matched to a gene. The germline gives CDR1 SNHLY, CDR2 FYNNEI. For the CDR3, the DNA is TGTGCCAGCAGTGAGGAGGGGACAGGGGCCGGCGAGCAGTACTTC. It codes for CASSEEGTGAGEQYF.

J is TRBJ1-1 and V is TRBV11-2; D unresolved. Germline CDR1 is SGHAT and CDR2 is FQNNGV. The CDR3 runs to 12 residues. V was pared by 0 bases and J by 4 bases, with 3 bases between. This CDR3 reads CASSLDSTEAFF. CDR3 coding DNA: TGTGCCAGCAGCTTAGATAGCACTGAAGCTTTCTTT.